This record looks at one TCR beta chain sequence and its context. The sample carries other DNA sequences with the same CDR3. The data originate from a study of shared clonotypes between healthy human individuals. Some clones are missing from TCRdb's copy, which holds only in-frame ones; the method was immunoSEQ multiplex PCR. The table records under 750,000 clones, roughly two thirds of them present only once. The CDR3 has 11 amino acids. The germline CDR1 and CDR2 sequences are SGHTA and FQGNSA. The V end was cut by 3 bases, the J end by 2 bases, with 2 bases between. This TCR derives from a woman under 40 in good health. Sequencing was carried out using memory CD4+ T cells sorted from blood. Subset described: CD45RA-negative fraction. This rearrangement joins TRBV7-2 to TRBJ2-7; D gene unclear. The CDR3 sequence: CASSFAYEQYF. In nucleotides, the CDR3 is TGTGCCAGCAGCTTCGCCTACGAGCAGTACTTC.